Listed below are T cell receptor beta chains from one sample, sequenced in a study of cytomegalovirus exposure and HLA in healthy donors. TCRdb's copy holds only in-frame clones and misses some; the assay was immunoSEQ multiplex PCR. The sample holds 200,000 to 250,000 clones; over 65% are singletons and the top ten take around 0.63%. Sample: PBMCs. These receptors were taken from a man between 18 and 35 years old in good health and CMV-seronegative. Each CDR3 is given with its conserved first and last residue. D genes are given only for firm matches. Clone size appears in some rows only: once, few, many, or a class for an expanded clone.

V	J	length	size	D	DNA	CDR3
TRBV9	TRBJ2-1	16	-	TRBD1	TGTGCCAGCAGCGTATCCGGACAGGGGGGTTCGGATGAGCAGTTCTTC	CASSVSGQGGSDEQFF
TRBV15	TRBJ2-7	11	-	-	TGTGCCACCAGCAGCTATTACGAGCAGTACTTC	CATSSYYEQYF
TRBV9	TRBJ2-1	15	-	-	TGTGCCAGCAGCGGGGAGTCGAGCTCCTACAATGAGCAGTTCTTC	CASSGESSSYNEQFF
TRBV7-8	TRBJ2-1	14	-	-	TGTGCCAGCAGCTTAGAGGCGGCTACGGGTGAGCAGTTCTTC	CASSLEAATGEQFF
TRBV7-2	TRBJ2-7	15	-	-	TGTGCCAGCAGCTTTTTATGGAGCGGAACCTACGAGCAGTACTTC	CASSFLWSGTYEQYF
TRBV7-9	TRBJ1-1	16	few	-	TGTGCCAGCAGCCCTTGGGACACCGCCACGGACACTGAAGCTTTCTTT	CASSPWDTATDTEAFF
TRBV5-6	TRBJ2-7	14	-	TRBD1	TGTGCCAGCAGCTTAGACAGGGTAGTTGCCGAGCAGTACTTC	CASSLDRVVAEQYF
TRBV6-1	TRBJ2-3	14	-	-	TGTGCCAGCACTGAAGGCGCTGTAACAGATACGCAGTATTTT	CASTEGAVTDTQYF
TRBV6-5	TRBJ2-2	13	-	-	TGTGCCAGCACCAGCACGGGGGCCGGGGAGCTGTTTTTT	CASTSTGAGELFF
TRBV7-9	TRBJ2-3	14	-	-	TGTGCCAGCAGCCGGGACACAAGCACAGATACGCAGTATTTT	CASSRDTSTDTQYF